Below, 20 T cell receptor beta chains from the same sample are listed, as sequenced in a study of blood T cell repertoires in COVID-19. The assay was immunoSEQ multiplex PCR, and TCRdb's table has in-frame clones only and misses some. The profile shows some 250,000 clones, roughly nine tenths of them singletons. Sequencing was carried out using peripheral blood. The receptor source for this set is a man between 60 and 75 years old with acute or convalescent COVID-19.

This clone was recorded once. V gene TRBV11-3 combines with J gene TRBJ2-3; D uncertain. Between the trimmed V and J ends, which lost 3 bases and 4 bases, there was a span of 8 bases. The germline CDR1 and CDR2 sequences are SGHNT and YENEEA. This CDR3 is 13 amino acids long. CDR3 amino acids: CASSFSNADTQYF. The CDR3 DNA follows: TGTGCCAGCAGCTTTTCCAATGCAGATACGCAGTATTTT.

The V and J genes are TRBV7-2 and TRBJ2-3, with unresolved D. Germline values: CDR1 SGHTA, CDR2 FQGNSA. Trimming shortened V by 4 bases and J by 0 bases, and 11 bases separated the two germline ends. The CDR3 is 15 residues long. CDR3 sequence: CASSSPPLSTDTQYF. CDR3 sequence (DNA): TGTGCCAGCAGCTCCCCCCCCCTTAGCACAGATACGCAGTATTTT.

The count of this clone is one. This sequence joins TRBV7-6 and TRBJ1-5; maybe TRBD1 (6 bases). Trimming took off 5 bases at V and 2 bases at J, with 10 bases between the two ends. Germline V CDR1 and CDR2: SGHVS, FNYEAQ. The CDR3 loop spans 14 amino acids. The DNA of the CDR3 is TGTGCCAGCAGCACCGGGGGGCGCAATCAGCCCCAGCATTTT. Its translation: CASSTGGRNQPQHF.

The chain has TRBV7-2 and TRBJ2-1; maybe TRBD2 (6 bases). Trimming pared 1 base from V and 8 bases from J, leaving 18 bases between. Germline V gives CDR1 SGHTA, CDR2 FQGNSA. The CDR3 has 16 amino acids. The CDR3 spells CASSLVGGLGHDEQFF. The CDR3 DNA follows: TGTGCCAGCAGCTTAGTTGGGGGGTTGGGCCATGATGAGCAGTTCTTC.

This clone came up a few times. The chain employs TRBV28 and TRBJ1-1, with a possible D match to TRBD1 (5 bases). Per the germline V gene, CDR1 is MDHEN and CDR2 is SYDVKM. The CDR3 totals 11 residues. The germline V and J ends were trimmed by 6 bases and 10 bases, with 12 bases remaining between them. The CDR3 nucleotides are TGTGCCAGCAGCCTGGACAATAGAGCTTTCTTT. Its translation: CASSLDNRAFF.

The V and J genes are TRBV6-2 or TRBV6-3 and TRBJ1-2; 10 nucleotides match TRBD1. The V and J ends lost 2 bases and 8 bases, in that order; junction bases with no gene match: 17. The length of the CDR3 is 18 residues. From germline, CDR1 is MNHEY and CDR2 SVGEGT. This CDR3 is CASSYGVGQGPPSMGYTF. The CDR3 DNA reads TGTGCCAGCAGTTACGGTGTGGGACAGGGGCCTCCCTCGATGGGCTACACCTTC.

Here the CDR3 reads CASSPDDYQPQHF. In nucleotides, the CDR3 is TGTGCCAGCAGTCCAGATGATTATCAGCCCCAGCATTTT. The J gene is TRBJ1-5, the V gene TRBV12-3 or TRBV12-4; D is unresolved. V gave up 5 bases and J gave up 5 bases, with 10 bases separating them. The CDR3 consists of 13 residues.

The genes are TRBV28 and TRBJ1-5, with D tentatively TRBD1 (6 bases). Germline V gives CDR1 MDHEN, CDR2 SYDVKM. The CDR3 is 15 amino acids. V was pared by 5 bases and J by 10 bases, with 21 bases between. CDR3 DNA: TGTGCCAGCAGTCCCTGGGACATTACCGTGGGACCCCAGCATTTT. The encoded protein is CASSPWDITVGPQHF.

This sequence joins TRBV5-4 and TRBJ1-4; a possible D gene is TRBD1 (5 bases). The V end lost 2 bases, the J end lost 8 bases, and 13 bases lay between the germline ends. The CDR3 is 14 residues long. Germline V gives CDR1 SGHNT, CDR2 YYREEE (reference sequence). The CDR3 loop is CASSLRGPQEKLFF. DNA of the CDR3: TGTGCCAGCAGCTTAAGGGGTCCTCAGGAAAAACTGTTTTTT.

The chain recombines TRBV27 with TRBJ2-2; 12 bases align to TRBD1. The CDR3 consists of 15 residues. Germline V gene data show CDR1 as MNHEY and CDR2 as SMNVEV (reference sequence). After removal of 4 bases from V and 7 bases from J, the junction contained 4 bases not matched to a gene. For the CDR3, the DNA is TGTGCCAGCAGTTCGGGACAGGGGGCTGTCGGGGAGCTGTTTTTT. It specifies CASSSGQGAVGELFF.

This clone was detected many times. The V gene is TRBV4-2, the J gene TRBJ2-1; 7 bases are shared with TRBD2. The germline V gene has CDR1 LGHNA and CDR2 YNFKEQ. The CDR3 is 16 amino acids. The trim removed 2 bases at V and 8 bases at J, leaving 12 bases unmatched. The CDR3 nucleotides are TGTGCCAGCAGCCAAAAACCGGGAGGAGGAGGCGATGAGCAGTTCTTC. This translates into CASSQKPGGGGDEQFF.

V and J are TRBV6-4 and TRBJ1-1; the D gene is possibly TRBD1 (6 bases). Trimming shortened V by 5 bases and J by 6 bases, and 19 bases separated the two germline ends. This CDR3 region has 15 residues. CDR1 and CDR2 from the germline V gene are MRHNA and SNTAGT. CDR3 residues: CASSPSGQGISEAFF. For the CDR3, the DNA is TGTGCCAGCAGTCCCAGTGGGCAGGGGATATCTGAAGCTTTCTTT.

CDR3 sequence (DNA): TGTGCCAGCAGCCCACCGACTAGCTTCTTTAGCACAGATACGCAGTATTTT. This sequence encodes CASSPPTSFFSTDTQYF. This chain connects TRBV3-1 (or the pseudogene TRBV3-2) to TRBJ2-3; TRBD2 aligns across 7 bases. The V gene's germline CDR1 is LGHDT and CDR2 YNNKEL (reference sequence). The V segment lost 4 bases and the J segment 0 bases; nucleotides outside the gene matches: 10. CDR3 length equals 17 residues.

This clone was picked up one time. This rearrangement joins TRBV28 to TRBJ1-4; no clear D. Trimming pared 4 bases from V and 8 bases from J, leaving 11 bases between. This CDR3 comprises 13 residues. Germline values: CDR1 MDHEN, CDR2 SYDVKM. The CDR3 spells CASSYTPQEKLFF. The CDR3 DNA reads TGTGCCAGCAGTTACACCCCCCAGGAAAAACTGTTTTTT.

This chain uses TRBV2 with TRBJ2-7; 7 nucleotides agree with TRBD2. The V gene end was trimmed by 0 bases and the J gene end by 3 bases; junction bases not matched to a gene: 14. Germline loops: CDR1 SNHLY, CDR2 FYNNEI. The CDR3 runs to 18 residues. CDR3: CASSEASQGGGWGYEQYF. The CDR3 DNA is TGTGCCAGCAGTGAAGCCTCCCAAGGCGGGGGTTGGGGCTACGAGCAGTACTTC.

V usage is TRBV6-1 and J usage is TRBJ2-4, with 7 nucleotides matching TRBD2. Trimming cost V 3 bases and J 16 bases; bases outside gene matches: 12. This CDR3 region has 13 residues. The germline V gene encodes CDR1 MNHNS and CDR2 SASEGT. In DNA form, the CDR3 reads TGTGCCAGCAGTGACCCTGGACTAGTTCCCTTTTACTTC. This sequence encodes CASSDPGLVPFYF.

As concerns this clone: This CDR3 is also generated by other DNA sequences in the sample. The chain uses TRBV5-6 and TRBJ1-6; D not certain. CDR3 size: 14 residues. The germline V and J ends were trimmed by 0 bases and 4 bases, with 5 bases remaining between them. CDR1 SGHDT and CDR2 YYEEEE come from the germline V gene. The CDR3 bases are TGTGCCAGCAGCTTGGGGCAGTATAATTCACCCCTCCACTTT. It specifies CASSLGQYNSPLHF.

The CDR3 spells CASSFSDSPLHF. As DNA, the CDR3 is TGTGCCAGCAGCTTCAGTGATTCACCCCTCCACTTT. The chain is built from TRBV11-3 and TRBJ1-6; no definite D call. CDR1 and CDR2 (germline): SGHNT, YENEEA. Trimming removed 3 bases at V and 8 bases at J, with 5 bases between. This CDR3 has 12 amino acids.

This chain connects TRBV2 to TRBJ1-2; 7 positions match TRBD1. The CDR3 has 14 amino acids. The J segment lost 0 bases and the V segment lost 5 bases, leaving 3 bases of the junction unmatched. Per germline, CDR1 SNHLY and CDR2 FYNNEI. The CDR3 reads CASSQQGSNYGYTF. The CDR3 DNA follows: TGTGCCAGCAGTCAACAGGGGTCTAACTATGGCTACACCTTC.

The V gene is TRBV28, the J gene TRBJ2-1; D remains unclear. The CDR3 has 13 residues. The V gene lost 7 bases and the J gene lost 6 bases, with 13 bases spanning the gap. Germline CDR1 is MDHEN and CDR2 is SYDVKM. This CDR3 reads CASNLRNRNEQFF. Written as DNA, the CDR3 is TGTGCCAGCAATCTAAGAAATCGCAATGAGCAGTTCTTC.